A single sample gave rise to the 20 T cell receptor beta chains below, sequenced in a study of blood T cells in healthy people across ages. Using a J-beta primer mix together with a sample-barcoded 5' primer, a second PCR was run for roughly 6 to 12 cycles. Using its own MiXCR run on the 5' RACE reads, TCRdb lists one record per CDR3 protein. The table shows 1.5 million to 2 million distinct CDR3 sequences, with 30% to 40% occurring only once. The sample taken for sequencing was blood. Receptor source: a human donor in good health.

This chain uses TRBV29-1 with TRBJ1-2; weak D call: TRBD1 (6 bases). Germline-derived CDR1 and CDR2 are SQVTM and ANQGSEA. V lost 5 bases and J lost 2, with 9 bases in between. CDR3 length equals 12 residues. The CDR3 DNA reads TGCAGCGTTCCTGACAGGAACTATGGCTACACCTTC. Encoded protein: CSVPDRNYGYTF. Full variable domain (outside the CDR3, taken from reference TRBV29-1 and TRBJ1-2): SAVISQKPSRDICQRGTSLTIQCQVDSQVTMMFWYRQQPGQSLTLIATANQGSEATYESGFVIDKFPISRPNLTFSTLTVSNMSPEDSSIYLCSVPDRNYGYTFGSGTRLTVV.

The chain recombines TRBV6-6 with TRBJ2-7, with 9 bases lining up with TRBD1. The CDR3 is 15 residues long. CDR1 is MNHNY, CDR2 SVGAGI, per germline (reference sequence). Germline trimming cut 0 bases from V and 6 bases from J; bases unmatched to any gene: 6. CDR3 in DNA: TGTGCCAGCAGTTACTCGACGGGACAGGGCTCCGAGCAGTACTTC. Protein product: CASSYSTGQGSEQYF.

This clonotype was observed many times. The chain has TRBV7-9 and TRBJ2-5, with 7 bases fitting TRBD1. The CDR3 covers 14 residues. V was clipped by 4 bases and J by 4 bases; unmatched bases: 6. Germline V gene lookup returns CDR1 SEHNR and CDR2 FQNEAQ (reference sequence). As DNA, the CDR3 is TGTGCCAGCAGCTGGGACAGCCTCGGAGAGACCCAGTACTTC. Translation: CASSWDSLGETQYF.

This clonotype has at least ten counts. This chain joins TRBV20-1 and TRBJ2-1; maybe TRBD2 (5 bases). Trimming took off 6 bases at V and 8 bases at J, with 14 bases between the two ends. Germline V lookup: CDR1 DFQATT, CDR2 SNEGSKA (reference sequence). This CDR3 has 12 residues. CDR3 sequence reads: CSAMRDLDEQFF. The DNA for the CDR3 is TGCAGTGCGATGAGGGATCTCGATGAGCAGTTCTTC.

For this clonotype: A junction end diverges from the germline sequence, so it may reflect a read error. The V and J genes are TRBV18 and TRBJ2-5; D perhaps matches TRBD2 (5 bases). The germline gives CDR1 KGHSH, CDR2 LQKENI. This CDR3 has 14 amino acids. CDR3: CASSRGGYQEAQYF. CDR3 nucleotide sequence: TGTGCCAGCTCACGTGGCGGGTACCAAGAGGCCCAGTACTTC.

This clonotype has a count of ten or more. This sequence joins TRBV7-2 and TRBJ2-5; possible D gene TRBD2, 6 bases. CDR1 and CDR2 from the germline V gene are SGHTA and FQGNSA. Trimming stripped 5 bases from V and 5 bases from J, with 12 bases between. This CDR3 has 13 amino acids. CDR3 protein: CASSLGTLETQYF. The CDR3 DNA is TGTGCCAGCAGCCTCGGGACTCTGGAGACCCAGTACTTC. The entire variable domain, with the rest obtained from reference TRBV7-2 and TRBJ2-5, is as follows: GAGVSQSPSNKVTEKGKDVELRCDPISGHTALYWYRQSLGQGLEFLIYFQGNSAPDKSGLPSDRFSAERTGGSVSTLTIQRTQQEDSAVYLCASSLGTLETQYFGPGTRLLVL.

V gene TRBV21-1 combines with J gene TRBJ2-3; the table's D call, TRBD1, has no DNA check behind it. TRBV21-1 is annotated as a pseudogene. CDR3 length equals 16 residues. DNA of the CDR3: TGTGCCAGCAGCAAAGTTGCGGGGGGCGAAACAGATACGCAGTATTTT. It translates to CASSKVAGGETDTQYF.

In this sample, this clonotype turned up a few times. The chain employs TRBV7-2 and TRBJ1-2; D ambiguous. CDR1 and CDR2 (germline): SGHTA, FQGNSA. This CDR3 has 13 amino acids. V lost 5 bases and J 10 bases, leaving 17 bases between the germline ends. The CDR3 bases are TGTGCCAGCAGCCTCGGTTATCCCGGCCACTACACCTTC. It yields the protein CASSLGYPGHYTF.

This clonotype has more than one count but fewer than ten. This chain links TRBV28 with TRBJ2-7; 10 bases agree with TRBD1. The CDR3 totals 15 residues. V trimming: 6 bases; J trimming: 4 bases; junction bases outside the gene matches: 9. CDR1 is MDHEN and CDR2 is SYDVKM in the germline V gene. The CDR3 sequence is CASSQTTGGWYEQYF. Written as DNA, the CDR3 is TGTGCCAGCAGCCAGACGACAGGGGGCTGGTACGAGCAGTACTTC.

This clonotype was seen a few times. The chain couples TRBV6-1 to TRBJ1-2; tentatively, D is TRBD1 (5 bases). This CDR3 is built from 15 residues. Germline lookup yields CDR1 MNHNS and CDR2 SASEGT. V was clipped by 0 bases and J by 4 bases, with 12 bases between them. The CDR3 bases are TGTGCCAGCAGTGAAGCGCTCCAGGGTATCTATGGCTACACCTTC. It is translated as CASSEALQGIYGYTF.

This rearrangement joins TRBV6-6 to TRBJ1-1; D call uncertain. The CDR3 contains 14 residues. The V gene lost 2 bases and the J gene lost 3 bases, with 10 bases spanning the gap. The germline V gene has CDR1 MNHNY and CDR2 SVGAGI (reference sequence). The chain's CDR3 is CASSYAKRDTEAFF. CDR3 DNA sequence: TGTGCCAGCAGTTACGCCAAAAGGGACACTGAAGCTTTCTTT.

CDR3 sequence reads: CASRYKNTEAFF. In nucleotides, the CDR3 is TGTGCCAGCAGGTACAAGAACACTGAAGCTTTCTTT. The J gene is TRBJ1-1, the V gene TRBV28; no clear D. Trimming removed 6 bases at V and 1 base at J, with 6 bases between. The CDR3 has 12 residues. Germline V CDR1 and CDR2: MDHEN, SYDVKM.

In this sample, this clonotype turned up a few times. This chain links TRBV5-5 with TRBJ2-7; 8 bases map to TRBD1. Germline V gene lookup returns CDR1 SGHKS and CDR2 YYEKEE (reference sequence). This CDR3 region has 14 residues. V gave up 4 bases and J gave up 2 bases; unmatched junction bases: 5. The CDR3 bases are TGTGCCAGCAGCCCGGACAGGGAAACCTACGAGCAGTACTTC. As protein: CASSPDRETYEQYF.

The CDR3 sequence is CAITGTSTTEAFF. As DNA, the CDR3 is TGTGCAATCACCGGGACTTCCACCACTGAAGCTTTCTTT. The chain joins TRBV6-2 or TRBV6-3 to TRBJ1-1, with D possibly TRBD1 on 5 matching bases. This CDR3 comprises 13 residues. Germline V gene lookup returns CDR1 MNHEY and CDR2 SVGEGT.

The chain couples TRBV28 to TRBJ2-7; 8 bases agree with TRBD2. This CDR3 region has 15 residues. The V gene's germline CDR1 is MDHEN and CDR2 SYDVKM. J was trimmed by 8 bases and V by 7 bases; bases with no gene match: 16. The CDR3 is CASKNLSGGEEKQYF. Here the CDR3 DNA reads TGTGCCAGCAAGAATTTAAGCGGGGGTGAAGAAAAGCAGTACTTC.

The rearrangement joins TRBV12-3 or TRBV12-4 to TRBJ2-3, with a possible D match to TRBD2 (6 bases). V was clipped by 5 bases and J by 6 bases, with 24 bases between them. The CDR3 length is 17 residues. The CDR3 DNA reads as TGTGCCAGCAGTACAGCGCGGTGGCGGAGGGATTCGGATACGCAGTATTTT. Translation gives CASSTARWRRDSDTQYF.

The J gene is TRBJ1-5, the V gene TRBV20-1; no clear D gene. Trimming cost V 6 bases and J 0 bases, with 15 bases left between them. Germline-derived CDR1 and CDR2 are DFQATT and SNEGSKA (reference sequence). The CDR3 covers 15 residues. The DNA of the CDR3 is TGCAGTGCGGGGAGGCAGCTAGATAGCAATCAGCCCCAGCATTTT. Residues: CSAGRQLDSNQPQHF.

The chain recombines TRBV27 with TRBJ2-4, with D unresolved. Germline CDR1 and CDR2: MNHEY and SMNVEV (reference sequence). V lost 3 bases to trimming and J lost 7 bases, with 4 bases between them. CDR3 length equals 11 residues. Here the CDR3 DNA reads TGTGCCAGCAGTTTGATGAACATTCAGTACTTC. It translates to CASSLMNIQYF.

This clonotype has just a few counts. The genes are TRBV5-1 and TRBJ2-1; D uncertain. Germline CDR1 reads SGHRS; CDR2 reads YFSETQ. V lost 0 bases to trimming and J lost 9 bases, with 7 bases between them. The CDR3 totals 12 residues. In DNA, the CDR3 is TGCGCCAGCAGCTTGGGGTTCACTGAGCAGTTCTTC. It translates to CASSLGFTEQFF.

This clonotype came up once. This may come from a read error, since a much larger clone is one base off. CDR3 DNA sequence: TGTGTCAGCAGCTTAGCTTTGACGACAGGGACCCATGGCTACACCTTC. Protein: CVSSLALTTGTHGYTF. The V call is TRBV7-9, the J call TRBJ1-2, with 7 bases matching TRBD1. This CDR3 has 16 residues. Germline CDR1 and CDR2: SEHNR and FQNEAQ (reference sequence).